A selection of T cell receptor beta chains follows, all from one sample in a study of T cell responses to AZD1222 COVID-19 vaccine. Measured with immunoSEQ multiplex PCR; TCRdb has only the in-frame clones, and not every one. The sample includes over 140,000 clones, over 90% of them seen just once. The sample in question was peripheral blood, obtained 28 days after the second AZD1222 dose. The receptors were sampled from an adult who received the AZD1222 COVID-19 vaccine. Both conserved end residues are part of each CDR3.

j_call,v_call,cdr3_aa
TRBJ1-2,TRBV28,CASSFGLNYGYTF
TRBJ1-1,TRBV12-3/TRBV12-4,CASSLLRGTEAFF
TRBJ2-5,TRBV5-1,CASSQGSGRAGETQYF
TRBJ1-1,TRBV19,CASSIGSSLNTEAFF
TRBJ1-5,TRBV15,CATSREGQGAQPQHF
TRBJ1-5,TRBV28,CASSTNKRPQHF
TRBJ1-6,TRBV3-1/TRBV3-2,CASSQTDNNSPLHF
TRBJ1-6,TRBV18,CASSPGTASSYNSPLHF
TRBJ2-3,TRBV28,CASSTQGGGTDTQYF
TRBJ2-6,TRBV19,CASSAGTSSGANVLTF
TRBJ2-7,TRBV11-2,CASSAAEPYEQYF
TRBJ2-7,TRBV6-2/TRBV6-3,CASSYVWDRGDEQYF
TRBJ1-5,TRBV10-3,CAISESWQGNQPQHF
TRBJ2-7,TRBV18,CASSSSGVYEQYF
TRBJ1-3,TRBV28,CASSLSTGVGNTIYF